One and the same sample provided the 18 T cell receptor beta chains below, sequenced in a study of OX40 agonist ivuxolimab in advanced cancers. Measured with immunoSEQ multiplex PCR; TCRdb has only the in-frame clones, and not every one. The sample shows roughly 10,000 clones, 85% to 90% of them seen only once. The sample in question was CD4+ or CD8+ T cells sorted from blood, obtained in a trial of the OX40 agonist ivuxolimab. The origin of the receptors is an adult with an advanced solid tumor such as melanoma, head and neck, liver or kidney cancer.

The chain employs TRBV6-1 and TRBJ2-7, with D possibly TRBD1 on 5 matching bases. Germline-derived CDR1 and CDR2 are MNHNS and SASEGT. This CDR3 region has 12 residues. Deletions cut 7 bases from V and 3 bases from J, with 10 bases between. CDR3 coding DNA: TGTGCCAGCAAAGGGGATTACTACGAGCAGTACTTC. Translating it yields CASKGDYYEQYF.

The V call is TRBV27, the J call TRBJ1-1; maybe TRBD1 (6 bases). The CDR3 has 13 residues. CDR1 and CDR2 from the germline V gene are MNHEY and SMNVEV (reference sequence). Between the trimmed V and J ends, which lost 4 bases and 0 bases, there was a span of 6 bases. CDR3 in DNA: TGTGCCAGCAGTTCAGGGGTGAACACTGAAGCTTTCTTT. Residues: CASSSGVNTEAFF.

V usage is TRBV2 and J usage is TRBJ2-7; TRBD2 matches at 12 bases. J lost 3 bases, V lost 6 bases, and 3 bases had no gene match. The CDR3 is 14 amino acids. CDR1 is SNHLY and CDR2 is FYNNEI in the germline V gene. The DNA for the CDR3 is TGTGCCAGCAGCGGACTAGCGGGACTCTACGAGCAGTACTTC. It specifies CASSGLAGLYEQYF.

This chain joins TRBV11-2 and TRBJ1-2; D is uncertain. The CDR3 has 14 amino acids. Germline V gene sequence: CDR1 SGHAT, CDR2 FQNNGV. V shed 5 bases and J shed 3 bases, with 13 bases lying between them. The CDR3 is CASSPAWEDYGYTF. The CDR3, as DNA: TGTGCCAGCAGCCCCGCCTGGGAAGACTATGGCTACACCTTC. The full variable domain, completed using reference TRBV11-2 and TRBJ1-2, is EAGVAQSPRYKIIEKRQSVAFWCNPISGHATLYWYQQILGQGPKLLIQFQNNGVVDDSQLPKDRFSAERLKGVDSTLKIQPAKLEDSAVYLCASSPAWEDYGYTFGSGTRLTVV.

J is TRBJ2-3 and V is TRBV7-7; D is undetermined. This CDR3 region has 13 residues. The germline V and J ends were trimmed by 5 bases and 1 base, with 7 bases remaining between them. Germline V lookup: CDR1 SSHAT, CDR2 FNYEAQ (reference sequence). CDR3 sequence reads: CASSTGRTDTQYF. CDR3 sequence (DNA): TGTGCCAGCAGCACTGGTCGCACAGATACGCAGTATTTT.

This clone has a single count. The J gene is TRBJ2-5, the V gene TRBV9; tentatively, D is TRBD1 or TRBD2 (6 bases each). The V and J ends lost 0 bases and 5 bases respectively, with 11 bases between them. The germline V gene has CDR1 SGDLS and CDR2 YYNGEE. The CDR3 covers 14 residues. The DNA for the CDR3 is TGTGCCAGCAGCGTAGAGGGGGGCAGGGAGACCCAGTACTTC. This sequence encodes CASSVEGGRETQYF. Filled out from reference TRBV9 and TRBJ2-5, the complete variable domain reads DSGVTQTPKHLITATGQRVTLRCSPRSGDLSVYWYQQSLDQGLQFLIQYYNGEERAKGNILERFSAQQFPDLHSELNLSSLELGDSALYFCASSVEGGRETQYFGPGTRLLVL.

This chain joins TRBV7-8 and TRBJ2-1; D could derive from TRBD1 or TRBD2 (6 bases each). The germline V gene encodes CDR1 SGHVS and CDR2 FQNEAQ. V lost 5 bases and J 4 bases, leaving 21 bases between the germline ends. The CDR3 has 17 residues. This CDR3 reads CASSPQFGGRGYNEQFF. CDR3 in DNA: TGTGCCAGCAGCCCCCAATTCGGGGGCCGGGGATACAATGAGCAGTTCTTC.

The genes are TRBV7-3 and TRBJ1-4, with 7 bases that match TRBD1. Losses at the gene ends were 4 bases for V and 5 bases for J; bases not matched to a gene: 7. The germline V gene has CDR1 SGHTA and CDR2 FQGTGA. The CDR3 has 15 amino acids. The CDR3 here is CASSSQGDRNEKLFF. The CDR3 coding sequence is TGTGCCAGCAGCTCCCAGGGGGACCGAAATGAAAAACTGTTTTTT. Filled out from reference TRBV7-3 and TRBJ1-4, the complete variable domain reads GAGVSQTPSNKVTEKGKYVELRCDPISGHTALYWYRQSLGQGPEFLIYFQGTGAADDSGLPNDRFFAVRPEGSVSTLKIQRTERGDSAVYLCASSSQGDRNEKLFFGSGTQLSVL.

This sequence joins TRBV7-3 and TRBJ1-2; 10 nucleotides match TRBD1. Germline CDR1 SGHTA, CDR2 FQGTGA. J gave up 8 bases and V 5 bases, and 11 bases lay outside the gene matches. The CDR3 has 15 amino acids. CDR3 nucleotide sequence: TGTGCCAGCAGCCTGCCCGGGACAGGGGCGGTAGGCTACACCTTC. The encoded protein is CASSLPGTGAVGYTF.

The chain joins TRBV29-1 to TRBJ2-2; 8 positions agree with TRBD1. The CDR3 extends over 14 amino acids. Germline V gene data show CDR1 as SQVTM and CDR2 as ANQGSEA. Trimming cost V 6 bases and J 7 bases; bases outside gene matches: 10. The chain's CDR3 is CSVLLGQGGGELFF. In DNA, the CDR3 is TGCAGCGTCCTGCTCGGACAGGGAGGCGGGGAGCTGTTTTTT.

The chain combines TRBV19 with TRBJ2-1, with 10 bases matching TRBD2. The CDR3 sequence is 13 residues long. J was trimmed by 10 bases and V by 3 bases; bases with no gene match: 3. Germline CDR1 and CDR2: LNHDA and SQIVND (reference sequence). As DNA, the CDR3 is TGTGCCAGTAGTATGCGTAGCGGGGGGGAGCAGTTCTTC. Its translation: CASSMRSGGEQFF.

This clone counts as medium-sized. The chain joins TRBV13 to TRBJ2-7; D may be TRBD1 (6 bases). Germline CDR1 is PRHDT and CDR2 is FYEKMQ (reference sequence). The V end was cut by 2 bases, the J end by 2 bases, with 10 bases between. This CDR3 comprises 14 residues. The CDR3 protein is CASSLTGLAYEQYF. Here the CDR3 DNA reads TGTGCCAGCAGCTTAACAGGGCTAGCCTACGAGCAGTACTTC.

The rearrangement links TRBV11-2 to TRBJ2-5; the D gene is possibly TRBD1 (5 bases). V lost 5 bases to trimming and J lost 0 bases, with 7 bases between them. This CDR3 is 13 amino acids long. The V gene's germline CDR1 is SGHAT and CDR2 FQNNGV. The CDR3 nucleotides read TGTGCCAGCAGCCCAGGGCACCAAGAGACCCAGTACTTC. Its translation: CASSPGHQETQYF.

The DNA of the CDR3 is TGCAGTGCCAGGGAGGGCTACACCTTC. Its translation: CSAREGYTF. The V call is TRBV20-1, the J call TRBJ1-2; D perhaps matches TRBD1 (5 bases). Trimming took 6 bases from V and 8 from J, leaving 7 bases between them. Germline values: CDR1 DFQATT, CDR2 SNEGSKA (reference sequence). The CDR3 is 9 amino acids.

The rearrangement joins TRBV14 to TRBJ2-7; D is ambiguous. Germline V gene lookup returns CDR1 SGHDN and CDR2 FVKESK. The CDR3 runs 17 residues. The germline V and J ends were trimmed by 3 bases and 0 bases, with 18 bases remaining between them. CDR3 bases: TGTGCCAGCAGCCAGCCGATGGCGGAAATTAGCTCCTACGAGCAGTACTTC. This encodes CASSQPMAEISSYEQYF.

The gene calls are TRBV5-5 and TRBJ2-1; 9 bases match TRBD2. CDR1 and CDR2 from the germline V gene are SGHKS and YYEKEE (reference sequence). V lost 0 bases, J lost 9 bases, and 7 bases stayed unmatched. The CDR3 is 15 amino acids. The CDR3 DNA is TGTGCCAGCAGCTTGGAGGCTAGCGGGGAACTTGAGCAGTTCTTC. This codes for CASSLEASGELEQFF.

The rearrangement links TRBV2 to TRBJ2-5, with 7 bases that match TRBD1. The CDR3 spans 13 residues. Germline CDR1 is SNHLY and CDR2 is FYNNEI. The J segment lost 1 base and the V segment lost 9 bases, leaving 5 bases of the junction unmatched. DNA for the CDR3: TGTGCCAGTCCGGGACAGCCCCAAGAGACCCAGTACTTC. Residues: CASPGQPQETQYF.

This chain connects TRBV2 to TRBJ2-6; 7 positions agree with TRBD1. This CDR3 comprises 15 residues. V lost 9 bases to trimming and J lost 4 bases; unmatched junction nucleotides: 9. Germline V gene sequence: CDR1 SNHLY, CDR2 FYNNEI. For the CDR3, the DNA is TGTGCCAGGACAGGGCTTGCAAGGGGGGCCAACGTCCTGACTTTC. This encodes CARTGLARGANVLTF. Together with reference TRBV2 and TRBJ2-6, the CDR3 gives the full variable domain: EPEVTQTPSHQVTQMGQEVILRCVPISNHLYFYWYRQILGQKVEFLVSFYNNEISEKSEIFDDQFSVERPDGSNFTLKIRSTKLEDSAMYFCARTGLARGANVLTFGAGSRLTVL.